This T cell receptor beta chain was identified during a study of blood T cell repertoires in COVID-19. Sequencing was performed with immunoSEQ multiplex PCR; in TCRdb, only in-frame clones are kept and a portion is missing. In the table there are 250,000 or so clones, roughly four fifths of which are singletons. From germline, CDR1 is WSHSY and CDR2 SAAADI. CDR3 length: 16 residues. V lost 6 bases, J lost 4 bases, and 11 bases stayed unmatched. The sequenced sample consisted of peripheral blood. V and J are TRBV10-2 and TRBJ2-1, with 8 bases matching TRBD1. The sequence was obtained from a man at least 80 years old with acute or convalescent COVID-19. CDR3 in DNA: TGCGCCAGCAGCCTAAACACGGACAGGGAATACAATGAGCAGTTCTTC. Translation: CASSLNTDREYNEQFF.